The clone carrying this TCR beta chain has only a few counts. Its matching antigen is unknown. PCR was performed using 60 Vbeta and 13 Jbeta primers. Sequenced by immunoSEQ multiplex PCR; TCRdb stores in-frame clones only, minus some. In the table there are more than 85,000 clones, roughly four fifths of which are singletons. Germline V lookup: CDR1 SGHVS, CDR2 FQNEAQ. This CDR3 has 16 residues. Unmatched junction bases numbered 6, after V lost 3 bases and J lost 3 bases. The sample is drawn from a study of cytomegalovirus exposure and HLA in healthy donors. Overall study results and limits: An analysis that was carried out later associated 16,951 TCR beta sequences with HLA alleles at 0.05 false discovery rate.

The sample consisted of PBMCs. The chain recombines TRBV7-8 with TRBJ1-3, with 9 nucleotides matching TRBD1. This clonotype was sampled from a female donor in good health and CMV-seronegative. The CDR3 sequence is CASSFDRGSVGNTIYF. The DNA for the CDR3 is TGTGCCAGCAGCTTCGACAGGGGGTCGGTTGGAAACACCATATATTTT.